This T cell receptor beta chain was found in a study of shared clonotypes between healthy human individuals. Study-level points and caveats: Across subsets, estimated richness was generally greater for naive than for memory populations.

Germline-derived CDR1 and CDR2 are MGHRA and YSYEKL. The trim removed 4 bases at V and 4 bases at J, leaving 7 bases unmatched. The CDR3 is 15 residues long. Concerning this clone itself: Its antigen is unknown.

Original data processing: ImmunoSEQ yielded junction-only sequences lacking quality scores, so filtering differed. TCRdb's copy holds only in-frame clones and misses some; the assay was immunoSEQ multiplex PCR. V and J calls and clone size follow that table, whereas D and trimming were derived from the DNA. In the table there are 2,500,000 or so clones, approximately 94% of which are singletons. The clonotype was recovered from a man between 18 and 29 years old in good health. Some clones in this sample may be carry-over from other donors' samples. The chain is built from TRBV4-1 and TRBJ2-3; 8 positions agree with TRBD2. Sequences were obtained from naive CD4+ T cells from PBMCs. Indicated subset: CD45RA+ positively selected. The CDR3 DNA reads as TGCGCCAGCAGCCCGGGGGCGGGAGGAGCAGATACGCAGTATTTT. Translated: CASSPGAGGADTQYF.